This entry describes one T cell receptor beta chain. One end of the junction is discordant with germline, which a read error may explain. Generated by immunoSEQ multiplex PCR, the TCRdb table keeps only in-frame clones and is missing some. The sample lists over 120,000 clones, more than 75% occurring once. These data belong to a study of blood T cell repertoires in COVID-19. Cohort placement rested on clinical history that participants reported themselves. Resolution of symptoms, clearance, or two negative PCRs was present in recovered Cohort 3 donors. The CDR3 consists of 15 residues. Germline CDR1 and CDR2: SGHVS and FNYEAQ.

The sample was PBMCs or T cells enriched from blood (not recorded which). The V and J genes are TRBV7-6 and TRBJ2-3, with TRBD2 matching 9 bases. The receptor was derived from a man aged 60 to 69 who had recovered from COVID-19. The CDR3 bases are TGTGCCAGCAGCTCCTCCTCCGGGGGGCGGGAGGGCTCCCATTTT. As protein: CASSSSSGGREGSHF.